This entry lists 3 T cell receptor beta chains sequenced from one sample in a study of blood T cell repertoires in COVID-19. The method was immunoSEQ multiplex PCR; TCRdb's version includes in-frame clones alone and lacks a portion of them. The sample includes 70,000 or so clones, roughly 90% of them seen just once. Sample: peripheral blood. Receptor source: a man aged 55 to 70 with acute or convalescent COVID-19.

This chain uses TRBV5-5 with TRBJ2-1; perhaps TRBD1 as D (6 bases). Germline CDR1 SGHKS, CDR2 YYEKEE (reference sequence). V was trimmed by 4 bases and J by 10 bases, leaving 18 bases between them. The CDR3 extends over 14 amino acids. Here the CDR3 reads CASSPGGQLKEQFF. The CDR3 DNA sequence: TGTGCCAGCAGCCCCGGCGGACAGTTGAAGGAGCAGTTCTTC.

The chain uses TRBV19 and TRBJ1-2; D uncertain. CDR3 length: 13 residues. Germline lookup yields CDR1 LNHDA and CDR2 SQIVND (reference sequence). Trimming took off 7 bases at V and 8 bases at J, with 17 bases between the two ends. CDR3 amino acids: CASTSFPQQGYTF. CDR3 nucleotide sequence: TGTGCCAGTACTAGCTTTCCGCAGCAAGGCTACACCTTC.

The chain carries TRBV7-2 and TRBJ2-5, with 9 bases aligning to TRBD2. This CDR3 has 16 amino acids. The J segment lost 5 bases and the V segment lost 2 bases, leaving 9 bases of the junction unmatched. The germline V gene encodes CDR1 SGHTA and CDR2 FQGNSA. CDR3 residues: CASSLFPLAGKETQYF. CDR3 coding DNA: TGTGCCAGCAGCTTATTCCCCCTAGCGGGAAAGGAGACCCAGTACTTC.